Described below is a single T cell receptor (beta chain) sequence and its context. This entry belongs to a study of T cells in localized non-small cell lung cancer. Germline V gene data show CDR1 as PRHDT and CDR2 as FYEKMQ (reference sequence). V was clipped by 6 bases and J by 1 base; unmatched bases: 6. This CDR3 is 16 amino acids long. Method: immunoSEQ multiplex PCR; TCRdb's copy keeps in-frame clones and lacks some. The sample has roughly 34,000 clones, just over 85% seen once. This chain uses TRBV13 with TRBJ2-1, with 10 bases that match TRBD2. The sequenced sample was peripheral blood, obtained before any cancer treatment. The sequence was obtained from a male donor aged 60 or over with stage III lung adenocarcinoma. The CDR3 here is CASSWTSGVSYNEQFF. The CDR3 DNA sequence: TGTGCCAGCAGTTGGACTAGCGGAGTTTCCTACAATGAGCAGTTCTTC.